This TCR beta chain comes out of a study of cytomegalovirus exposure and HLA in healthy donors. General study findings and limits: The number of N-insertions in an Asian-associated ancestry cluster was reportedly below the approximately 680-donor mean in a later analysis.

With 60 Vbeta and 13 Jbeta primers, the PCR was carried out. The data were produced by immunoSEQ multiplex PCR, yet TCRdb's version contains in-frame clones alone and is incomplete. The sample data list about 52,000 clones. Germline assignment: CDR1 MNHEY and CDR2 SVGAGI. This CDR3 contains 11 residues. The V and J ends lost 11 bases and 5 bases respectively, with 12 bases between them. A note on this clone: Its antigen is not known.

The chain links TRBV6-5 to TRBJ1-1; D may be TRBD1 (5 bases). This receptor was taken from a woman aged 45-65 years in good health and CMV-seropositive. What was sequenced was PBMCs. For the CDR3, the DNA is TGTGCCGCCGGGGGGGAAACTGAAGCTTTCTTT. Its protein product is CAAGGETEAFF.